A selection of T cell receptor beta chains follows, all from one sample in a study of spatial heterogeneity in lung cancer. TCRdb re-derived calls from the 5' RACE reads in MiXCR, one entry per CDR3 protein. The sample has roughly 8,000 distinct CDR3 sequences; about 8.6% are singletons. The sequenced sample was PBMCs, obtained at surgery. Every receptor here comes from a male donor with early-stage non-small cell lung cancer. CDR3s include the opening cysteine and the closing phenylalanine or tryptophan. D genes are given only for firm matches. Size is omitted from some rows. Given values are once, few, many or a class for expanded clones.

TRBJ2-1	19	many	TRBV3-1	TRBD2	TGTGCCAGCAGCCAAGATTGGCTAGCGGGAGGGCCATTGCGACCTGAGCAGTTCTTC	CASSQDWLAGGPLRPEQFF
TRBJ1-2	14	.	TRBV7-9	TRBD1	TGTGTCAGCAGCTTGACAGGGTCGACGGACGGCTACACCTTC	CVSSLTGSTDGYTF
TRBJ2-3	13	few	TRBV27	.	TGTGCCAGCAGTTTCGAAAACACAGATACGCAGTATTTT	CASSFENTDTQYF
TRBJ2-3	17	.	TRBV24-1	TRBD2	TGTGCCACCAGTGATTTTGAAGGTAGCGGGGGCACAGATACGCAGTATTTT	CATSDFEGSGGTDTQYF
TRBJ2-6	18	many	TRBV27	.	TGTGCCAGCAGTTTTAAAGGGCAGGGAGTCTCTGGGGCCAACGTCCTGACTTTC	CASSFKGQGVSGANVLTF
TRBJ2-1	13	many	TRBV6-1	.	TGTGCCAGCAGTGAAGAAAAGCTGCATGAGCAGTTCTTC	CASSEEKLHEQFF
TRBJ1-5	14	many	TRBV6-1	.	TGTGCCAGCAGTTCCCCAGATAGCAATCAGCCCCAGCATTTT	CASSSPDSNQPQHF
TRBJ2-3	16	medium-sized	TRBV29-1	.	TGCAGCGTCCTACGGGACACGCTACCTAGCACAGATACGCAGTATTTT	CSVLRDTLPSTDTQYF
TRBJ1-1	14	.	TRBV12-3/TRBV12-4	.	TGTGCCAGCAGTATGACAGCCTTGAACACTGAAGCTTTCTTT	CASSMTALNTEAFF
TRBJ2-3	12	many	TRBV30	.	TGTGCCTGGAACAGGGTTGGAGATACGCAGTATTTT	CAWNRVGDTQYF